The 31 T cell receptor beta chains below were found in one sample sequenced in a study of human T cells and chemical hapten exposure. As for time point: patch test 1, 2 weeks after DPC sensitization. Treatment: therapeutic diphenylcyclopropenone sensitization with weekly scalp DPC. TCRdb ran MiXCR on the RACE reads and lists one entry per CDR3 protein. The table lists fewer than 400,000 distinct CDR3 sequences, under 8% of them singletons. The sample consisted of whole blood, taken in connection with sensitization to the hapten diphenylcyclopropenone (DPC). The receptors originated from a woman in her late teens or twenties with alopecia areata. Some clones in this sample may be carry-over from other donors' samples.

This clonotype was detected a few times. V and J are TRBV29-1 and TRBJ2-2, with D hard to call. V was cut by 6 bases and J by 4 bases, with 9 bases left in between. The V gene's germline CDR1 is SQVTM and CDR2 ANQGSEA. The CDR3 spans 12 residues. The CDR3 protein is CSVTHSTGELFF. The DNA for the CDR3 is TGCAGCGTCACCCATAGCACCGGGGAGCTGTTTTTT.

This clonotype appeared a few times. The chain uses TRBV27 and TRBJ1-1; possible D gene TRBD1, 6 bases. Germline lookup yields CDR1 MNHEY and CDR2 SMNVEV (reference sequence). This CDR3 has 11 residues. V was clipped by 4 bases and J by 11 bases, with 11 bases between them. DNA of the CDR3: TGTGCCAGCAGTTCAGGGGCGAGGGCTTTCTTT. This codes for CASSSGARAFF.

The chain links TRBV7-9 to TRBJ1-1; D ambiguous. Trimming stripped 4 bases from V and 1 base from J, with 13 bases between. CDR1 is SEHNR, CDR2 FQNEAQ, per germline (reference sequence). The CDR3 totals 15 residues. The CDR3 spells CASSSPYTGNTEAFF. In DNA, the CDR3 is TGTGCCAGCAGCTCCCCATATACCGGGAACACTGAAGCTTTCTTT.

The genes are TRBV5-1 and TRBJ2-3; 15 bases match TRBD2. With V trimmed by 4 bases and J by 8 bases, 2 bases remained unmatched. Germline CDR1 and CDR2: SGHRS and YFSETQ. This CDR3 has 14 residues. CDR3 sequence (DNA): TGCGCCAGCAGCCTGGGACTAGCGGGGGGTACGCAGTATTTT. This codes for CASSLGLAGGTQYF.

This clonotype was counted only a few times. The gene calls are TRBV6-2 or TRBV6-3 and TRBJ1-5; no clear D gene. V lost 2 bases, J lost 11 bases, and 19 bases lay in between. Germline loops: CDR1 MNHEY, CDR2 SVGEGT. The CDR3 runs to 15 residues. CDR3 protein: CASSYEAAGETTQHF. Written as DNA, the CDR3 is TGTGCCAGCAGTTACGAGGCGGCAGGCGAGACCACCCAGCATTTT.

The chain is built from TRBV5-1 and TRBJ1-6; D unclear. CDR3 length: 15 residues. Trimming removed 1 base at V and 5 bases at J, with 10 bases between. From germline, CDR1 is SGHRS and CDR2 YFSETQ. This CDR3 is CASSLRSSNNSPLHF. CDR3 coding DNA: TGCGCCAGCAGCTTGAGGTCGTCGAATAATTCACCCCTCCACTTT.

This clonotype was seen at least ten times. The genes are TRBV6-5 and TRBJ2-3, with 11 bases identical to TRBD2. This CDR3 has 17 amino acids. The V and J ends lost 1 base and 3 bases, in that order; junction bases with no gene match: 6. Germline CDR1 reads MNHEY; CDR2 reads SVGAGI. The DNA of the CDR3 is TGTGCCAGCAGTTACTTGGTAGCGGGGGGGTTAACAGATACGCAGTATTTT. Translating gives CASSYLVAGGLTDTQYF.

The CDR3 here is CSANSGQGDQPQHF. The CDR3 DNA is TGCAGTGCTAACAGTGGCCAAGGCGATCAGCCCCAGCATTTT. V and J are TRBV20-1 and TRBJ1-5; D is uncertain. The CDR3 has 14 amino acids. Germline V lookup: CDR1 DFQATT, CDR2 SNEGSKA (reference sequence). V was cut by 4 bases and J by 5 bases, with 15 bases left in between.

This clonotype has a count of ten or more. This chain links TRBV5-1 with TRBJ2-1; TRBD1 is a possible D gene (5 bases). The CDR3 totals 11 residues. Germline V gene lookup returns CDR1 SGHRS and CDR2 YFSETQ. V shed 3 bases and J shed 14 bases, with 12 bases lying between them. CDR3 residues: CASSSDSPKFF. The CDR3 bases are TGCGCCAGCAGCTCCGACAGTCCGAAGTTCTTC.

This clonotype was detected a few times. One junction end disagrees with the germline gene, perhaps due to a read error. This chain links TRBV5-5 with TRBJ2-3; D might be TRBD2 (6 bases). This CDR3 has 16 amino acids. CDR1 is SGHKS, CDR2 YYEKEE, per germline (reference sequence). In DNA form, the CDR3 reads TGTGCCAGCAGCTTGGCGGGGGTTGGTAGCACAGATACGCAGTGTTTT. Its translation: CASSLAGVGSTDTQCF.

The J gene is TRBJ2-4, the V gene TRBV9; no definite D call. This CDR3 is 11 amino acids long. Trimming shortened V by 4 bases and J by 9 bases, and 8 bases separated the two germline ends. Germline values: CDR1 SGDLS, CDR2 YYNGEE. The DNA of the CDR3 is TGTGCCAGCAGCTTTGATAGCATTCAGTACTTC. Protein sequence: CASSFDSIQYF.

CDR3 loop: CASSSTLHGEQYF. The CDR3 DNA is TGTGCCAGCAGCTCGACCCTACATGGCGAGCAGTACTTC. This chain joins TRBV7-8 and TRBJ2-7, with D unclear. The CDR3 extends over 13 amino acids. V lost 4 bases, J lost 6 bases, and 13 bases lay in between. CDR1 SGHVS and CDR2 FQNEAQ come from the germline V gene. The variable domain in full, completed from reference TRBV7-8 and TRBJ2-7, reads GAGVSQSPRYKVAKRGQDVALRCDPISGHVSLFWYQQALGQGPEFLTYFQNEAQLDKSGLPSDRFFAERPEGSVSTLKIQRTQQEDSAVYLCASSSTLHGEQYFGPGTRLTVT.

The chain joins TRBV24-1 to TRBJ1-4, with TRBD1 as a possible D gene (6 bases). Germline CDR1 KGHDR, CDR2 SFDVKD. The CDR3 covers 19 residues. V was cut by 3 bases and J by 5 bases, with 24 bases left in between. CDR3 amino acids: CATSDRRMGAPRVNEKLFF. CDR3 bases: TGTGCCACCAGTGATCGTCGAATGGGGGCTCCGAGGGTAAATGAAAAACTGTTTTTT.

This clonotype occurred many times. The V gene is TRBV7-8, the J gene TRBJ2-1, with TRBD1 matching over 10 bases. V trimming: 5 bases; J trimming: 0 bases; junction bases outside the gene matches: 7. The V gene's germline CDR1 is SGHVS and CDR2 FQNEAQ. The CDR3 length is 17 residues. The CDR3 spells CASSQRRQGASYNEQFF. The CDR3 nucleotides are TGTGCCAGCAGCCAAAGAAGACAGGGGGCCTCCTACAATGAGCAGTTCTTC.

This clonotype was counted ten times or more. The chain combines TRBV18 with TRBJ1-2, with TRBD1 matching 7 bases. Losses at the gene ends were 0 bases for V and 7 bases for J; bases not matched to a gene: 2. Germline V lookup: CDR1 KGHSH, CDR2 LQKENI. This CDR3 is 13 amino acids long. The CDR3 coding sequence is TGTGCCAGCTCACCACCAGGGGGCCTTGGCTACACCTTC. Translating it yields CASSPPGGLGYTF.

This clonotype was observed many times. The junction departs from germline at one end; a sequencing error may be responsible. The chain recombines TRBV2 with TRBJ2-7; D is tentatively TRBD1 or TRBD2 (5 bases each). Per the germline V gene, CDR1 is SNHLY and CDR2 is FYNNEI. There are 12 residues in the CDR3. This CDR3 is CASSGGEGPFRF. CDR3 nucleotides: TGTGCCAGCAGTGGGGGAGAGGGACCCTTTCGCTTC.

The gene calls are TRBV27 and TRBJ2-7; D gene uncertain. V lost 2 bases and J 2 bases, leaving 7 bases between the germline ends. Germline assignment: CDR1 MNHEY and CDR2 SMNVEV (reference sequence). This CDR3 spans 13 amino acids. This CDR3 reads CASSLNAAYEQYF. The CDR3 DNA reads TGTGCCAGCAGTTTAAACGCGGCCTACGAGCAGTACTTC.

Ten or more counts support this clonotype. The chain combines TRBV10-2 with TRBJ1-1, with D uncertain. CDR1 and CDR2 from the germline V gene are WSHSY and SAAADI. The CDR3 runs 14 residues. The V gene lost 2 bases and the J gene lost 5 bases, with 12 bases spanning the gap. This CDR3 is CASSEVGNRTEAFF. Written as DNA, the CDR3 is TGCGCCAGCAGTGAGGTAGGGAATAGGACTGAAGCTTTCTTT.

The V gene is TRBV6-1, the J gene TRBJ2-1; 7 nucleotides align to TRBD1. Per germline, CDR1 MNHNS and CDR2 SASEGT. Trimming at V came to 2 bases and at J to 5 bases, leaving 3 bases not matched to a gene. There are 14 residues in the CDR3. CDR3 sequence (DNA): TGTGCCAGCAGTGAATCCGGGACAGACAATGAGCAGTTCTTC. Protein sequence: CASSESGTDNEQFF.

This clonotype was observed at least ten times. The rearrangement links TRBV7-2 to TRBJ2-3; D is unresolved. This CDR3 is built from 14 residues. Trimming removed 4 bases at V and 2 bases at J, with 10 bases between. CDR1 is SGHTA and CDR2 is FQGNSA in the germline V gene. Written as DNA, the CDR3 is TGTGCCAGCAGCTCGGGCCTTGCCACAGATACGCAGTATTTT. It is translated as CASSSGLATDTQYF.

This clonotype was observed a handful of times. V gene TRBV7-6 combines with J gene TRBJ2-6, with TRBD1 matching over 8 bases. The ends lost 1 base at V and 0 bases at J; junction bases unmatched: 14. This CDR3 is 21 amino acids long. CDR1 SGHVS and CDR2 FNYEAQ come from the germline V gene. CDR3 in amino acids: CASSLVPQITGGGSGANVLTF. The DNA of the CDR3 is TGTGCCAGCAGCTTAGTTCCCCAGATTACAGGGGGAGGCTCTGGGGCCAACGTCCTGACTTTC.

This clonotype was recorded many times. This chain uses TRBV7-9 with TRBJ1-1; D uncertain. This CDR3 has 13 amino acids. V was pared by 3 bases and J by 5 bases, with 10 bases between. CDR1 SEHNR and CDR2 FQNEAQ come from the germline V gene (reference sequence). The CDR3 loop reads CASSLESGTEAFF. The CDR3 DNA follows: TGTGCCAGCAGCTTGGAGTCGGGGACTGAAGCTTTCTTT.

This clonotype has ten or more counts. The gene calls are TRBV6-2 or TRBV6-3 and TRBJ2-7, with D perhaps TRBD2 (5 bases). The germline V and J ends were trimmed by 4 bases and 6 bases, with 13 bases remaining between them. This CDR3 comprises 13 residues. Germline V CDR1 and CDR2: MNHEY, SVGEGT. CDR3 sequence (DNA): TGTGCCAGCAGTTCCTGGCTAGCCGGCGAGCAGTACTTC. Translated: CASSSWLAGEQYF.

In its sample, this clonotype was seen a few times. The chain carries TRBV29-1 and TRBJ1-3, with D possibly TRBD1 on 5 matching bases. This CDR3 has 14 amino acids. Trimming cost V 7 bases and J 0 bases, with 13 bases left between them. From germline, CDR1 is SQVTM and CDR2 ANQGSEA. DNA of the CDR3: TGCAGCGCCCGCAAACAGGACTCTGGAAACACCATATATTTT. Translating gives CSARKQDSGNTIYF.

This rearrangement joins TRBV5-6 to TRBJ2-1; maybe TRBD1 (5 bases). Germline-derived CDR1 and CDR2 are SGHDT and YYEEEE. V shed 2 bases and J shed 4 bases, with 13 bases lying between them. The CDR3 is made up of 15 amino acids. The CDR3 DNA reads as TGTGCCAGCAGCTTCCAGGGCGATGTTTACAATGAGCAGTTCTTC. It encodes CASSFQGDVYNEQFF.

The rearrangement uses TRBV6-5 and TRBJ1-6; D is undetermined. Germline loops: CDR1 MNHEY, CDR2 SVGAGI. Trimming pared 0 bases from V and 7 bases from J, leaving 13 bases between. This CDR3 is built from 16 residues. For the CDR3, the DNA is TGTGCCAGCAGTTACTCGACGGCAGCCCGAAATTCACCCCTCCACTTT. Amino acid sequence: CASSYSTAARNSPLHF.

A note on this clonotype: At one boundary the junction diverges from the germline segment, which might be a read error. The chain has TRBV6-6 and TRBJ2-5, with TRBD2 matching 10 bases. CDR3 length equals 15 residues. The germline CDR1 and CDR2 sequences are MNHNY and SVGAGI (reference sequence). The DNA for the CDR3 is TGTGCCAGCAGTTACCCGACTAGCGGGCAAGGGACCCAGTACTTC. Its protein product is CASSYPTSGQGTQYF.

This clonotype was seen more than once but under ten times. CDR3 residues: CAISGLAGISSYEQYF. Here the CDR3 DNA reads TGTGCCATCAGTGGACTAGCGGGTATAAGCTCCTACGAGCAGTACTTC. The chain combines TRBV10-3 with TRBJ2-7, with 10 positions matching TRBD2. J gave up 0 bases and V 4 bases, and 6 bases lay outside the gene matches. Germline V CDR1 and CDR2: ENHRY, SYGVKD. The CDR3 is 16 amino acids.

This clonotype was recorded a few times. V gene TRBV9 combines with J gene TRBJ2-1; D not certain. Germline V lookup: CDR1 SGDLS, CDR2 YYNGEE. This CDR3 has 13 residues. The V and J ends lost 4 bases and 5 bases respectively, with 10 bases between them. CDR3 loop: CASSNYGDNEQFF. CDR3 DNA sequence: TGTGCCAGCAGCAACTACGGAGACAATGAGCAGTTCTTC.

This clonotype was seen repeatedly, ten times or more. This rearrangement joins TRBV4-1 to TRBJ2-4; tentative D call: TRBD1 (6 bases). CDR3 length: 17 amino acids. Germline CDR1 MGHRA, CDR2 YSYEKL. Trimming removed 3 bases from V and 1 base from J, with 16 bases in between. The CDR3 here is CASSQPTGYGAKNIQYF. The CDR3 region has the DNA TGCGCCAGCAGCCAGCCCACAGGGTATGGGGCCAAAAACATTCAGTACTTC.

This clonotype was counted many times. V and J are TRBV4-3 and TRBJ2-1, with 8 nucleotides matching TRBD2. There are 15 residues in the CDR3. The trim removed 3 bases at V and 5 bases at J, leaving 6 bases unmatched. Germline assignment: CDR1 LGHNA and CDR2 YSLEER. The CDR3 protein is CASSQGTSVDNEQFF. The CDR3 region has the DNA TGCGCCAGCAGCCAGGGGACTAGTGTCGACAATGAGCAGTTCTTC.